In its sample, the clone carrying this TCR beta chain was seen many times. The record originates from a study of T cells in Graves' hyperthyroidism and ophthalmopathy. Germline V gives CDR1 SGHRS, CDR2 YFSETQ. Trimming removed 0 bases from V and 6 bases from J; junction bases left unmatched: 8. The CDR3 sequence is 15 residues long. The investigators amplified TCR beta CDR3 regions from RNA transcripts. TCR CDR3 underwent first-round RT-PCR with the HTBI primer set. MiXCR was run by TCRdb on the multiplex PCR reads, yielding one entry per CDR3 protein. The top ten clones hold approximately 13% of a sample with about 410,000 distinct CDR3 sequences, around 15% of them seen once.

The sample taken for sequencing was blood. The TCR originated in a man younger than 35 with Graves' ophthalmopathy. This chain links TRBV5-1 with TRBJ2-7; 8 nucleotides align to TRBD2. The DNA for the CDR3 is TGCGCCAGCAGCTTGGGATTCGGGAGGGCCTCCGAGCAGTACTTC. This sequence encodes CASSLGFGRASEQYF.